The clone carrying this T cell receptor (beta chain) was picked up one time. Relative to the germline gene, one junction end is altered; a read error may explain this. This specimen belongs to a study of blood T cell repertoires in COVID-19. Looking at the study overall: COVID-19 samples, acute and convalescent, were from the United States, Italy and Spain. PBMCs, B-cell-depleted T cells, or T cells were the source of the cDNA or gDNA that made up the material.

Original handling: Reference gene primer amplification gave nucleated cell count estimates. The method was immunoSEQ multiplex PCR; TCRdb's version includes in-frame clones alone and lacks a portion of them. That table is the source of V, J and clone size, and D and trimming were worked out from the DNA. The sample includes fewer than 250,000 clones, less than 90% seen only once; the top ten take 15% to 20%. The specimen sequenced was peripheral blood. The sequence was collected from a man under 40 with active or convalescent COVID-19.

The CDR3: CASSFTYTQYF. CDR3 DNA sequence: TGTGCCAGCAGTTTCACATATACGCAGTATTTT. This chain links TRBV6-5 with TRBJ2-3; D uncertain. Germline V gene lookup returns CDR1 MNHEY and CDR2 SVGAGI. CDR3 length: 11 residues.